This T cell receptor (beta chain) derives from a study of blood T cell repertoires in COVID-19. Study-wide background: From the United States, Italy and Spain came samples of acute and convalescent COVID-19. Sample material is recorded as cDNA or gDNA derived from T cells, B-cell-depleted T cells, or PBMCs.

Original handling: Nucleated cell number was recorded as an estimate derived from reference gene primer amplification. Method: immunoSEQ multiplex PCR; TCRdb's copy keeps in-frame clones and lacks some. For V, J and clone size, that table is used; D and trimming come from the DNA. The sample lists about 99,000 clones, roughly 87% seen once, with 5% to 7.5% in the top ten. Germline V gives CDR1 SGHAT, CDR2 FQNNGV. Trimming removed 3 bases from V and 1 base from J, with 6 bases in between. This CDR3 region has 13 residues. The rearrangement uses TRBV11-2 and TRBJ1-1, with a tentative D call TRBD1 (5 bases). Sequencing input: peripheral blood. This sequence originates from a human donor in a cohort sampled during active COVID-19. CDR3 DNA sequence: TGTGCCAGCAGCTTTGGACAGAACACTGAAGCTTTCTTT. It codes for CASSFGQNTEAFF.